The 3 T cell receptor beta chains presented below share a single source sample, sequenced in a study of blood T cell repertoires in COVID-19. The table came from immunoSEQ multiplex PCR; TCRdb's copy has only in-frame clones and leaves some out. Among 150,000 to 200,000 clones listed, about 85% were seen once. Sequencing was carried out using peripheral blood. The receptors stem from a woman aged 30 to 39 with active or convalescent COVID-19.

Regarding this clone: Distinct nucleotide sequences in the sample also encode this CDR3. The rearrangement uses TRBV18 and TRBJ2-7, with D perhaps TRBD2 (6 bases). Germline CDR1 KGHSH, CDR2 LQKENI. V dropped 0 bases and J dropped 3 bases, with 9 bases sitting between them. This CDR3 region has 14 residues. CDR3 sequence (DNA): TGTGCCAGCTCACCACCGTCCGGGAGCTACGAGCAGTACTTC. The encoded protein is CASSPPSGSYEQYF. Full variable domain (rest looked up from reference TRBV18 and TRBJ2-7): NAGVMQNPRHLVRRRGQEARLRCSPMKGHSHVYWYRQLPEEGLKFMVYLQKENIIDESGMPKERFSAEFPKEGPSILRIQQVVRGDSAAYFCASSPPSGSYEQYFGPGTRLTVT.

The rearrangement joins TRBV6-1 to TRBJ1-4; the match to TRBD1 covers 7 bases. There are 17 residues in the CDR3. Germline CDR1 reads MNHNS; CDR2 reads SASEGT. V lost 2 bases, J lost 5 bases, and 11 bases stayed unmatched. The CDR3 protein is CASSEYSPGQLNEKLFF. The CDR3 bases are TGTGCCAGCAGTGAATACTCACCGGGACAGCTGAATGAAAAACTGTTTTTT.

CDR3 region: CASSYSGSYEQYF. The CDR3 DNA reads TGTGCCAGCAGCTATTCAGGGTCCTACGAGCAGTACTTC. This chain joins TRBV11-3 and TRBJ2-7; maybe TRBD1 (5 bases). Germline assignment: CDR1 SGHNT and CDR2 YENEEA. V was cut by 4 bases and J by 1 base, with 8 bases left in between. This CDR3 spans 13 amino acids.